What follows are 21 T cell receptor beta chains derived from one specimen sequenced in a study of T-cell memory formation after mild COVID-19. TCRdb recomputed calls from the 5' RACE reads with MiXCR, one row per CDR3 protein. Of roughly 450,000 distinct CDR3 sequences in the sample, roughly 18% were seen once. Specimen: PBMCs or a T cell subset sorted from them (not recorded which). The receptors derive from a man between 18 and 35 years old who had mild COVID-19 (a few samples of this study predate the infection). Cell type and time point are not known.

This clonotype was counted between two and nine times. The CDR3 DNA reads as TGTGCCAGCAGTTACCCTGGGCGGAATTCACCCCTCCACTTT. Its translation is CASSYPGRNSPLHF. V and J are TRBV6-5 and TRBJ1-6; unclear D gene. Trimming took off 2 bases at V and 7 bases at J, with 9 bases between the two ends. The germline V gene encodes CDR1 MNHEY and CDR2 SVGAGI. The CDR3 covers 14 residues.

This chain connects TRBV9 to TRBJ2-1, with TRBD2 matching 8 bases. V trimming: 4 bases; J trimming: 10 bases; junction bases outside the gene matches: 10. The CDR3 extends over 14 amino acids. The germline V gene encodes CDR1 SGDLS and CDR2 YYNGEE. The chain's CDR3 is CASSISGAGGEQFF. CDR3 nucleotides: TGTGCCAGCAGCATTAGCGGGGCAGGAGGCGAGCAGTTCTTC.

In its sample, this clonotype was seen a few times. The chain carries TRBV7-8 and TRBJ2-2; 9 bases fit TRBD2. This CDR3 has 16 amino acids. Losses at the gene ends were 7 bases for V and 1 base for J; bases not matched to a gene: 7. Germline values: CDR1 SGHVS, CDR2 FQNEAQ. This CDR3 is CASTAASGENTGELFF. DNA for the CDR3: TGTGCCAGCACCGCAGCTAGCGGGGAGAACACCGGGGAGCTGTTTTTT.

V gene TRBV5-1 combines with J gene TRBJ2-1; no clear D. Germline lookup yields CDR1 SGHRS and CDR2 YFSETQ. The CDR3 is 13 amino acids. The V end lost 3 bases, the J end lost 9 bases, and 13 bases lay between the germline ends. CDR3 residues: CASSSGGSGEQFF. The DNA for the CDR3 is TGCGCCAGCAGCTCTGGCGGCTCCGGTGAGCAGTTCTTC.

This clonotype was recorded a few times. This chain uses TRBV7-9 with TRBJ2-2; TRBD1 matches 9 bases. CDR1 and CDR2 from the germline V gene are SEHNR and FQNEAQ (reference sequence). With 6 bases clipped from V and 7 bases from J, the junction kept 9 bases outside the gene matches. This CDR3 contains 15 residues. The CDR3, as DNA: TGTGCCAGCAGATTAAGGGACAGGGTCGGCGGGGAGCTGTTTTTT. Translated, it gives CASRLRDRVGGELFF.

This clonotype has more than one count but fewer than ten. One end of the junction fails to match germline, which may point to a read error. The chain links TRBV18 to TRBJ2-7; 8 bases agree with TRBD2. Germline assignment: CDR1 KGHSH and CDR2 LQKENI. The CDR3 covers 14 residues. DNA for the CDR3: TGTGCCAGCTCTCCACTGTTAGCGGGGTACGAGCAGTACTTC. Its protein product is CASSPLLAGYEQYF.

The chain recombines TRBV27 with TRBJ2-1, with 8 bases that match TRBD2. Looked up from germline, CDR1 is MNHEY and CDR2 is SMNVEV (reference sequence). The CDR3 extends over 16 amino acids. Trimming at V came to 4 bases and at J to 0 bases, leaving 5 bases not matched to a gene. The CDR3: CASSSELAASYNEQFF. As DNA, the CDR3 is TGTGCCAGCAGTTCCGAACTAGCGGCCTCCTACAATGAGCAGTTCTTC.

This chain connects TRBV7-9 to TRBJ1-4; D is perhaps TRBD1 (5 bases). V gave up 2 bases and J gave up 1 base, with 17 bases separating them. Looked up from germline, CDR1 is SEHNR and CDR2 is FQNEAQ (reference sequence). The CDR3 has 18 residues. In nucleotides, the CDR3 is TGTGCCAGCAGCTTACGGCAGGGAGGCCTGGTAACTAATGAAAAACTGTTTTTT. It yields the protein CASSLRQGGLVTNEKLFF.

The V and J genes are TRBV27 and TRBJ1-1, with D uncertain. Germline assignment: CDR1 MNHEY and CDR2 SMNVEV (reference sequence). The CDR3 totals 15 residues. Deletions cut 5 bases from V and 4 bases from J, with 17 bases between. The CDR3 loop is CASSQLGRSSTEAFF. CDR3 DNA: TGTGCCAGCAGTCAGCTCGGGCGTTCGTCCACTGAAGCTTTCTTT.

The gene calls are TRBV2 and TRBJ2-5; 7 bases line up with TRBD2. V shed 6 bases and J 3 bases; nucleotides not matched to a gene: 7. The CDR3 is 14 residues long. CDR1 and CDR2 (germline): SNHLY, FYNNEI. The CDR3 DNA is TGTGCCAGCAGGCCGCGTGGGGGGGAAGAGACCCAGTACTTC. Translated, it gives CASRPRGGEETQYF.

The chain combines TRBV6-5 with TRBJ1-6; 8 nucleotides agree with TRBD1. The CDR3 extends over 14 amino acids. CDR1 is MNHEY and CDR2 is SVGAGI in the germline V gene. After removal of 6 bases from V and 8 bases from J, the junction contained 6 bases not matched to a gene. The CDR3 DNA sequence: TGTGCCAGCAGACCCTGGACAGGGCATTCACCCCTCCACTTT. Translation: CASRPWTGHSPLHF.

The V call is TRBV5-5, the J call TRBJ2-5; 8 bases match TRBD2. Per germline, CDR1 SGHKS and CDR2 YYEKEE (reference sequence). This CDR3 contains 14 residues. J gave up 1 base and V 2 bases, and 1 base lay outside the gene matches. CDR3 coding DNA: TGTGCCAGCAGCTTTAGCGGGACCCAAGAGACCCAGTACTTC. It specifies CASSFSGTQETQYF.

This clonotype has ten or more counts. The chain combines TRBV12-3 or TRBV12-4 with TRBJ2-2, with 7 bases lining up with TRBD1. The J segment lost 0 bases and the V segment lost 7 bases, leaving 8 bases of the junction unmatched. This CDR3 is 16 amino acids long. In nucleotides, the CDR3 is TGTGCCAGCAAGGTGCTAGGGGGCGCGAACACCGGGGAGCTGTTTTTT. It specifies CASKVLGGANTGELFF.

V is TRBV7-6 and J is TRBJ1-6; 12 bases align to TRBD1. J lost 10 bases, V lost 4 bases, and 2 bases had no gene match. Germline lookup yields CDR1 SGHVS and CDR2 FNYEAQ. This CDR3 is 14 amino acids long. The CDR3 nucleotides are TGTGCCAGCAGCTCCGGGACAGGGGGCTCACCCCTCCACTTT. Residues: CASSSGTGGSPLHF.

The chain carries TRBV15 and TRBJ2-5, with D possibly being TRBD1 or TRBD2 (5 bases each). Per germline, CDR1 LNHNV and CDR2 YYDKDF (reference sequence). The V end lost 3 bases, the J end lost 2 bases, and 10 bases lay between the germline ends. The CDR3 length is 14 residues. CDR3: CATSRGPGQETQYF. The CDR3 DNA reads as TGTGCCACCAGCAGGGGACCAGGGCAAGAGACCCAGTACTTC.

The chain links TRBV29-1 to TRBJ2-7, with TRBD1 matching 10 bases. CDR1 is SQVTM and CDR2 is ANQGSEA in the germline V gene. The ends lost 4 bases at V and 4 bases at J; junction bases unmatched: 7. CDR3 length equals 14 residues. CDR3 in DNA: TGCAGCGTTGGCACCGGGACAGGGGCGTACGAGCAGTACTTC. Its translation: CSVGTGTGAYEQYF.

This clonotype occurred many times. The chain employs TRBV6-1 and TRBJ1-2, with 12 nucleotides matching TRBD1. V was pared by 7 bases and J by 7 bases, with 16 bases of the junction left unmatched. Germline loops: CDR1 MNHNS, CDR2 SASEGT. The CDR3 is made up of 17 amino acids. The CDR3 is CASTSAGPGQGAVGYTF. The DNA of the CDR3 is TGTGCCAGCACTTCCGCGGGTCCGGGACAGGGGGCTGTTGGCTACACCTTC.

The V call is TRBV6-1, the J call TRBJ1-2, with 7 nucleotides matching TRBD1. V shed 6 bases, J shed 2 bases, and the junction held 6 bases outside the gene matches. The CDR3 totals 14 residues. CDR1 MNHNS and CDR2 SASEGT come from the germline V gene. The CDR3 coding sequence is TGTGCCAGCAGGCCGACAGGGAAAAACTATGGCTACACCTTC. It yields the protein CASRPTGKNYGYTF.

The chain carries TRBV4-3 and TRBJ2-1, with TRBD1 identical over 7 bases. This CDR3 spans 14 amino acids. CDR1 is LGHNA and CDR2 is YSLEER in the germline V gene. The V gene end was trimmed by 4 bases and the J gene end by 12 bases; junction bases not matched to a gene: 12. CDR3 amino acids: CASSPLGQSNRQFF. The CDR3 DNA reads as TGCGCCAGCAGCCCCCTGGGACAGTCGAACCGGCAGTTCTTC.

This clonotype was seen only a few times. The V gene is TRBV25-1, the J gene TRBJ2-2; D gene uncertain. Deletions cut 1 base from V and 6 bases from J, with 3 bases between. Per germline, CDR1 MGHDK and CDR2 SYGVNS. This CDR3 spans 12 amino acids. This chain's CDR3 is CASSEWSGELFF. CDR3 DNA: TGTGCCAGCAGTGAATGGTCCGGGGAGCTGTTTTTT.

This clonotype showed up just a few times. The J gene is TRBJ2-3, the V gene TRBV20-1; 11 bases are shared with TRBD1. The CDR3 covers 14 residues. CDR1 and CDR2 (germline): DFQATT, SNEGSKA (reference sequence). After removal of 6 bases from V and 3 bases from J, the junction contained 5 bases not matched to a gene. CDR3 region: CSAQDRGLTDTQYF. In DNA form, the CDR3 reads TGCAGTGCCCAGGACAGGGGGCTTACAGATACGCAGTATTTT.